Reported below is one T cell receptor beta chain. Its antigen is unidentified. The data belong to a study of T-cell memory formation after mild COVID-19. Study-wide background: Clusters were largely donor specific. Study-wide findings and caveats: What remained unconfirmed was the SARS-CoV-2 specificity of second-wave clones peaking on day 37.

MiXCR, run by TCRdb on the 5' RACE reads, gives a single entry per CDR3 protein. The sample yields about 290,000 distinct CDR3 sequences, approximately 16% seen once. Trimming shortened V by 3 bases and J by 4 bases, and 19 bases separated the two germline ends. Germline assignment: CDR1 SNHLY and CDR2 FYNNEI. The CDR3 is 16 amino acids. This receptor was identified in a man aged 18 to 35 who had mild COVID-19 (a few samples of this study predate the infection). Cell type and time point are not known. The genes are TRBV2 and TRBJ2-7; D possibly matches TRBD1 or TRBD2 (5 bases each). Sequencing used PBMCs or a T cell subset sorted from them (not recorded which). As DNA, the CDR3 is TGTGCCAGCAGTGAGGGGACGCCCAGTGGGGCTTACGAGCAGTACGTC. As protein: CASSEGTPSGAYEQYV.